This note documents a single T cell receptor (beta chain) sequence. The antigen is unknown. Unique molecular identifiers tagged the TCR beta cDNA libraries. TCRdb reanalysed the PCR reads using MiXCR and keeps one entry per CDR3 protein. The profile covers about 500,000 distinct CDR3 sequences, with under 55% appearing a single time and 9% to 13% taken by the ten largest. This record belongs to a study of post-analysis software for immune sequencing data. Study as a whole: Patients with relapsing-remitting, secondary progressive and progressive-relapsing multiple sclerosis courses were all represented. Study-level points and caveats: In patients, TRBV5-6, TRBV5-1 and TRBV20-1 belonged to roughly 5 TRBV segments found more frequently than in controls.

The CDR3 covers 18 residues. The germline V gene has CDR1 MDHEN and CDR2 SYDVKM. J gave up 0 bases and V 2 bases, and 10 bases lay outside the gene matches. The sample comprised blood. The chain is built from TRBV28 and TRBJ2-3, with 8 bases identical to TRBD2. The source of this sequence is a girl aged 5-17 years with multiple sclerosis. Here the CDR3 DNA reads TGTGCCAGCAGTTTAGTTTTCGCGGGAGGCGGCAGCACAGATACGCAGTATTTT. Protein: CASSLVFAGGGSTDTQYF.